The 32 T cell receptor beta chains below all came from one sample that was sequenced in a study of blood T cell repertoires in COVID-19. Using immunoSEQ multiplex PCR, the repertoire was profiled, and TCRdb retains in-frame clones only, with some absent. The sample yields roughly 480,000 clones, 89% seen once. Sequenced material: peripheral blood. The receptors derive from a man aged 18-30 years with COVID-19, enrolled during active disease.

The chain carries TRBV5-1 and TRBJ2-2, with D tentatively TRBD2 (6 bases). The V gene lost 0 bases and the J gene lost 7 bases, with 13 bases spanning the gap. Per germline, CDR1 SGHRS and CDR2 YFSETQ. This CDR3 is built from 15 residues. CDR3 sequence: CASSLVEGADGELFF. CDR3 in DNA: TGCGCCAGCAGCTTGGTGGAGGGAGCAGACGGGGAGCTGTTTTTT.

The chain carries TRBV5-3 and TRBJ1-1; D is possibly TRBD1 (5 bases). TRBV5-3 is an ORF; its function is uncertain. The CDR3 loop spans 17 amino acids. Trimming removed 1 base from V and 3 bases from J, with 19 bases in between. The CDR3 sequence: CARSLCFWGGEDTEAFF. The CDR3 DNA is TGTGCCAGAAGCTTGTGTTTTTGGGGGGGTGAGGACACTGAAGCTTTCTTT.

The CDR3 DNA follows: TGTGCCAGCTCACCAGTTGCGGCGGTTATCGGGGTCGGCGATGAAAAACTGTTTTTT. Encoded protein: CASSPVAAVIGVGDEKLFF. The chain has TRBV18 and TRBJ1-4; D remains ambiguous. The V end lost 2 bases, the J end lost 6 bases, and 25 bases lay between the germline ends. There are 19 residues in the CDR3. From germline, CDR1 is KGHSH and CDR2 LQKENI.

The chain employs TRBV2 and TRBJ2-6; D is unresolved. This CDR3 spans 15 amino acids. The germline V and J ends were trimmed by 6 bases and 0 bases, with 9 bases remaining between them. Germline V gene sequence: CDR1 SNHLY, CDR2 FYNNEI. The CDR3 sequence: CASSPTSSGANVLTF. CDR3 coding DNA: TGTGCCAGCAGCCCCACGAGCTCTGGGGCCAACGTCCTGACTTTC.

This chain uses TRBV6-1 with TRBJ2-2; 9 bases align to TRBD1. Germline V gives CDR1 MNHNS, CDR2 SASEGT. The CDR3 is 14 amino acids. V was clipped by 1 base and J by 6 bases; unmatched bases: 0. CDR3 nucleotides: TGTGCCAGCAGTGAAGGGACAGGGGCCGGGGAGCTGTTTTTT. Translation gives CASSEGTGAGELFF.

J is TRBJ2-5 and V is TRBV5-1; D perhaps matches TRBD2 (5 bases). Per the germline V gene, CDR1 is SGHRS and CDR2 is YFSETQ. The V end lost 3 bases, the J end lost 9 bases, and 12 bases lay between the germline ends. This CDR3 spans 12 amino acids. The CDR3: CASSSEEAAQYF. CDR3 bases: TGCGCCAGCAGCTCGGAAGAAGCGGCCCAGTACTTC.

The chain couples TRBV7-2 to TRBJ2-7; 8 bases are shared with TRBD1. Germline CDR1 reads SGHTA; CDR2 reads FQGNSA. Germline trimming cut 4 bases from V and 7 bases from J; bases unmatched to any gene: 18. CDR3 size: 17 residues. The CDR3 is CASSSPIRTGPSEEQYF. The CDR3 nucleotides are TGTGCCAGCAGCTCACCAATTAGGACAGGGCCTTCCGAAGAGCAGTACTTC.

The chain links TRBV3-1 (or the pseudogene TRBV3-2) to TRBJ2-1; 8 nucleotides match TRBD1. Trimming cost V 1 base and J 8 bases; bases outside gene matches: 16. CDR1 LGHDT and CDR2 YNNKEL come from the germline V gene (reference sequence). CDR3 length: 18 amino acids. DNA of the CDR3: TGTGCCAGCAGCCAAGGGACCAACAGGGGGACCCTTAGGGATGAGCAGTTCTTC. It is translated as CASSQGTNRGTLRDEQFF.

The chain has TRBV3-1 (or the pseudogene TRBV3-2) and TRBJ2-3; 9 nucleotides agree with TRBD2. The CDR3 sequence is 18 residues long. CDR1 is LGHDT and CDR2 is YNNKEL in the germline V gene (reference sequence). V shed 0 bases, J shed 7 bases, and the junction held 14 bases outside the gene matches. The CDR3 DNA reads TGTGCCAGCAGCCAAGAGGGTCCTGTAGCGGGAGCTTATCATACGCAGTATTTT. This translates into CASSQEGPVAGAYHTQYF.

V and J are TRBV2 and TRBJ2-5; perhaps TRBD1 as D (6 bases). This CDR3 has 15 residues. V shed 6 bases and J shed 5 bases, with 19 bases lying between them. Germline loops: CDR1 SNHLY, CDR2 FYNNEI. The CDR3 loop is CASRMGAGTVETQYF. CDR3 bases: TGTGCCAGCAGAATGGGGGCAGGAACTGTGGAGACCCAGTACTTC.

The CDR3 loop reads CASSFSGLATEQYF. CDR3 DNA sequence: TGTGCCAGCAGCTTTTCGGGACTAGCGACCGAGCAGTACTTC. The J gene is TRBJ2-7, the V gene TRBV5-5; TRBD2 agrees at 10 bases. Germline V gene data show CDR1 as SGHKS and CDR2 as YYEKEE (reference sequence). Germline trimming cut 2 bases from V and 6 bases from J; bases unmatched to any gene: 5. The CDR3 sequence is 14 residues long.

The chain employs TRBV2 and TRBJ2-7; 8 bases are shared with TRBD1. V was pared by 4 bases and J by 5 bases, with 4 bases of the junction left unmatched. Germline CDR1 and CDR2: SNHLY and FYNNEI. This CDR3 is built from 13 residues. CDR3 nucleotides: TGTGCCAGCAGTGTAGACAGGGGCCACGAGCAGTACTTC. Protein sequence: CASSVDRGHEQYF. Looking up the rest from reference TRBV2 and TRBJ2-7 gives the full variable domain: EPEVTQTPSHQVTQMGQEVILRCVPISNHLYFYWYRQILGQKVEFLVSFYNNEISEKSEIFDDQFSVERPDGSNFTLKIRSTKLEDSAMYFCASSVDRGHEQYFGPGTRLTVT.

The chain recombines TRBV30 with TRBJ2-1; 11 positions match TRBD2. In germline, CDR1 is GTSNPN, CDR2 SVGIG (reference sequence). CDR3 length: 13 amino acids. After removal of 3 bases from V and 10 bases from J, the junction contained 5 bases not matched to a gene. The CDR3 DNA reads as TGTGCCTGGAGGACTAGCGGGACGTCCGAGCAGTTCTTC. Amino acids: CAWRTSGTSEQFF.

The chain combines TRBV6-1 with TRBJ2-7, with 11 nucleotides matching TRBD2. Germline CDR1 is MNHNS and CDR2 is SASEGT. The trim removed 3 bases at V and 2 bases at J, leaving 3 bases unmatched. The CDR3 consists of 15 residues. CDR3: CASSDPSGGTYEQYF. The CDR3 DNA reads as TGTGCCAGCAGTGACCCTAGCGGGGGGACCTACGAGCAGTACTTC.

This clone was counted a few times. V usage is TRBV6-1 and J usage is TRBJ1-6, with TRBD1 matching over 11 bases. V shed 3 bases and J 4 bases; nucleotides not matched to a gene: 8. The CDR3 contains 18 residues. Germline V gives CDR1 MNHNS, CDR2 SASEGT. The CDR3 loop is CASSDRGQGVLYNSPLHF. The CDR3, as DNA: TGTGCCAGCAGTGATCGGGGACAGGGGGTTTTGTATAATTCACCCCTCCACTTT.

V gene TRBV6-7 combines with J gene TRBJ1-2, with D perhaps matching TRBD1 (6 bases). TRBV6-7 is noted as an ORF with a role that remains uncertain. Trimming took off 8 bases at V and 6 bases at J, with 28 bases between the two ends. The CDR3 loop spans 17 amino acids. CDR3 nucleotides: TGTGCCAGCCCCACCCCAGGAGTTAGGGGGAGAGATCATGGCTACACCTTC. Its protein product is CASPTPGVRGRDHGYTF.

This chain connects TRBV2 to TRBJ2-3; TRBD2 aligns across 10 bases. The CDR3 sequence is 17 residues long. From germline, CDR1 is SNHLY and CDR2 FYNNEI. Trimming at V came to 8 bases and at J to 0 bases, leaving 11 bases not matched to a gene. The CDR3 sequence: CASYNGLAAFSTDTQYF. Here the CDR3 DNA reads TGTGCCAGCTATAACGGACTAGCGGCATTTAGCACAGATACGCAGTATTTT.

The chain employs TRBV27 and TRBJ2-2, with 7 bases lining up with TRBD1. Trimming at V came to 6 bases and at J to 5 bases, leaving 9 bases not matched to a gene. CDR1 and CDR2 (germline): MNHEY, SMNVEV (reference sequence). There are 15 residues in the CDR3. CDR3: CASSLTGQLTGELFF. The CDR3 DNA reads TGTGCCAGCAGCCTAACGGGACAGCTAACCGGGGAGCTGTTTTTT.

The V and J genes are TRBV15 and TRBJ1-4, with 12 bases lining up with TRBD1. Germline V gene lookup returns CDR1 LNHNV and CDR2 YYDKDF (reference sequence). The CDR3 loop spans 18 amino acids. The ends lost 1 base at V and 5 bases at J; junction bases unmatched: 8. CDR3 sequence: CATSRGSGTGGLNEKLFF. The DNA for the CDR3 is TGTGCCACCAGCAGAGGCTCCGGGACAGGGGGCCTCAATGAAAAACTGTTTTTT.

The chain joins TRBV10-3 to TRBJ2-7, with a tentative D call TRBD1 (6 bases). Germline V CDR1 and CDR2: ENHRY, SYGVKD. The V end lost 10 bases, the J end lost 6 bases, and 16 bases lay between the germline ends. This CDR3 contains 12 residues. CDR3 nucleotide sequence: TGTGCCACCTCCAGGGGCCAGCTCGAGCAGTACTTC. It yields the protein CATSRGQLEQYF.

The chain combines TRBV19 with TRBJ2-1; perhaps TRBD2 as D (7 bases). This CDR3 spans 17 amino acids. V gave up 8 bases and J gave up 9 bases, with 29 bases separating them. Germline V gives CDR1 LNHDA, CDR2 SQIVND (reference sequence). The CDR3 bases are TGTGCCAGTGTCCCCTGGGGAATAGAGGGGGGGCTTACTGAGCAGTTCTTC. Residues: CASVPWGIEGGLTEQFF.

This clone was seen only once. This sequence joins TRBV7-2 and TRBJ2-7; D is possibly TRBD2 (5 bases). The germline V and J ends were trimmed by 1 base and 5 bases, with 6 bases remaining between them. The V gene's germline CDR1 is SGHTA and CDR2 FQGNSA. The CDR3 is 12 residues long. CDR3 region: CASSLGGHEQYF. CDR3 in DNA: TGTGCCAGCAGCTTAGGAGGGCACGAGCAGTACTTC. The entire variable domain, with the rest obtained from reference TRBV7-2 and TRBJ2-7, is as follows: GAGVSQSPSNKVTEKGKDVELRCDPISGHTALYWYRQSLGQGLEFLIYFQGNSAPDKSGLPSDRFSAERTGGSVSTLTIQRTQQEDSAVYLCASSLGGHEQYFGPGTRLTVT.

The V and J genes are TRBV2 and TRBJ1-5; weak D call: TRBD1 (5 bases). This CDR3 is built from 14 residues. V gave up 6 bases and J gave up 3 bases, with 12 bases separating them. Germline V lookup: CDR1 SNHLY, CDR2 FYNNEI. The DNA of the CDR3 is TGTGCCAGCAGGGAGACAGATCCCAATCAGCCCCAGCATTTT. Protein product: CASRETDPNQPQHF.

The CDR3 bases are TGTGCCAGCAGCAGCACCAATCAGCCCCAGCATTTT. It codes for CASSSTNQPQHF. The genes are TRBV7-9 and TRBJ1-5; D is unresolved. V gave up 5 bases and J gave up 3 bases, with 5 bases separating them. The CDR3 loop spans 12 amino acids. CDR1 is SEHNR and CDR2 is FQNEAQ in the germline V gene (reference sequence).

The CDR3 sequence is CASSLVGVADTQYF. The CDR3 DNA follows: TGTGCCAGCAGTCTTGTAGGGGTGGCAGATACGCAGTATTTT. The chain joins TRBV9 to TRBJ2-3; D might be TRBD1 (5 bases). The length of the CDR3 is 14 residues. The germline CDR1 and CDR2 sequences are SGDLS and YYNGEE. Trimming removed 5 bases from V and 4 bases from J, with 14 bases in between.

The CDR3 spells CAISENRDNEQFF. CDR3 nucleotide sequence: TGTGCCATCAGTGAGAACAGGGACAATGAGCAGTTCTTC. V and J are TRBV10-3 and TRBJ2-1, with D perhaps TRBD1 (6 bases). Germline CDR1 and CDR2: ENHRY and SYGVKD. The CDR3 has 13 amino acids. Trimming stripped 2 bases from V and 5 bases from J, with 7 bases between.

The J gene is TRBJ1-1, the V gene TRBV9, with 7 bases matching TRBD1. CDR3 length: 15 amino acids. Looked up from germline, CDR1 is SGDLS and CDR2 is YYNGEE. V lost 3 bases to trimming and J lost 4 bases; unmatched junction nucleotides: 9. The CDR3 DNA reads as TGTGCCAGCAGCGCGTCCAGGGGGAGTTTCACTGAAGCTTTCTTT. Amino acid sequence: CASSASRGSFTEAFF.

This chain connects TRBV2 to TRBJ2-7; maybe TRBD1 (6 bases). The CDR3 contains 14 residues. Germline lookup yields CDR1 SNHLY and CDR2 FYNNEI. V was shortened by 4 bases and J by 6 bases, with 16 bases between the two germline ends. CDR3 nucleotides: TGTGCCAGCAGTGCCCGGGACAACAGCGCCGAGCAGTACTTC. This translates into CASSARDNSAEQYF.

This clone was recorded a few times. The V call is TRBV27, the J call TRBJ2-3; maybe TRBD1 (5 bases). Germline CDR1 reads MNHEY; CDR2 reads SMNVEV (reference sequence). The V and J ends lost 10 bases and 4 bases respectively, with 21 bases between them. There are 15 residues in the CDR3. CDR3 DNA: TGTGCCACTTCACGCCGGCAGGGTGGCGCAGATACGCAGTATTTT. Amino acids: CATSRRQGGADTQYF.

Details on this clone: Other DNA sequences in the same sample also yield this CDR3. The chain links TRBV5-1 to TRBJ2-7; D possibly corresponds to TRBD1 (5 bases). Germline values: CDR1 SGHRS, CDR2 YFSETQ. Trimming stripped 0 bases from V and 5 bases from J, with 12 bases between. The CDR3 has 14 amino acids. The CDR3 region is CASSLAGLADEQYF. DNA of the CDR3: TGCGCCAGCAGCTTGGCAGGGCTCGCAGACGAGCAGTACTTC. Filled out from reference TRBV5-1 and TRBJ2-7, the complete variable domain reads KAGVTQTPRYLIKTRGQQVTLSCSPISGHRSVSWYQQTPGQGLQFLFEYFSETQRNKGNFPGRFSGRQFSNSRSEMNVSTLELGDSALYLCASSLAGLADEQYFGPGTRLTVT.

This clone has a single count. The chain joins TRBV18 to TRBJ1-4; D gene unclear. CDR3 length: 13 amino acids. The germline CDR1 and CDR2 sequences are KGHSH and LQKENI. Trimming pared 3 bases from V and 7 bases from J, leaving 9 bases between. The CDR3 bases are TGTGCCAGCTCACCCGGACGGGGTGAAAAACTGTTTTTT. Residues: CASSPGRGEKLFF.

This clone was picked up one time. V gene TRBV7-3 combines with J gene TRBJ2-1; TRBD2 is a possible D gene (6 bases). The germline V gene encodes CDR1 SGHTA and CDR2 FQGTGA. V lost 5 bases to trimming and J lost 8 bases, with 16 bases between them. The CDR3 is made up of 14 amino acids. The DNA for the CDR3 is TGTGCCAGCAGCCCCGGGTCCATAGCGGATGAGCAGTTCTTC. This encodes CASSPGSIADEQFF.